This T cell receptor (beta chain) was observed in a study of neoadjuvant anti-PD-1 for oral cavity cancer. Overall study context: Nivolumab at 3 mg/kg was mostly given biweekly, three to four doses, pre-surgery. Patients without progression received a fourth nivolumab dose around day 43, then surgical resection on days 50-56.

CDR3 length: 14 amino acids. The V gene lost 5 bases and the J gene lost 5 bases, with 14 bases spanning the gap. From germline, CDR1 is SGHVS and CDR2 FNYEAQ. Patients had HPV-negative, locally advanced oral cavity squamous cell carcinoma. Produced via immunoSEQ multiplex PCR; TCRdb's table is partial and in-frame only. Of about 7,500 clones listed, under 85% are singletons. The chain recombines TRBV7-6 with TRBJ2-3, with D perhaps assigned TRBD1 or TRBD2 (5 bases each). This sequence was found in a person aged 35-79 years with oral cavity squamous cell carcinoma. Sequenced material: PBMCs, taken before nivolumab (anti-PD-1) treatment. CDR3 sequence: CASSRWGSRDTQYF. In DNA, the CDR3 is TGTGCCAGCAGCCGGTGGGGGTCCCGAGATACGCAGTATTTT.